This T cell receptor (beta chain) was retrieved from a study of CD8+ T cells in alopecia areata. Study-wide results and caveats: Uncertainty remains about how baseline CD8+ expansion links to response, with one nonresponder.

Investigators isolated RNA and reverse transcribed it into cDNA to act as the sequencing template. Assay used: immunoSEQ multiplex PCR; TCRdb lists only in-frame clones, some missing. This table holds fewer than 350,000 clones, 58% found once. Concerning this clone itself: The antigen is unknown.

Germline assignment: CDR1 MNHNS and CDR2 SASEGT. CDR3 length equals 13 residues. The ends lost 8 bases at V and 9 bases at J; junction bases unmatched: 8. Treatment denoted: oral pan-JAK inhibitor, 5-10 mg twice daily. The clonotype comes from a human donor with alopecia areata. The J gene is TRBJ2-1, the V gene TRBV6-1; 9 nucleotides line up with TRBD1. The sample was CD4+ T cells sorted from blood, taken at week 24, from a patient treated with tofacitinib. The CDR3 nucleotides are TGTGCCAGCGGCTACAGGGGGCAGGGTGAGCAGTTCTTC. Translation gives CASGYRGQGEQFF.